Presented here are 2 T cell receptor beta chains from one specimen sequenced in a study of cytomegalovirus exposure and HLA in healthy donors. The PCR contained 60 Vbeta and 13 Jbeta primers. The table came from immunoSEQ multiplex PCR; TCRdb's copy has only in-frame clones and leaves some out. The table includes 200,000 or so clones, approximately 81% detected once. Sequencing was performed on PBMCs. Receptors originate from a boy younger than 18 in good health and CMV-seronegative.

The chain is built from TRBV4-2 and TRBJ1-1, with unresolved D. Germline CDR1 and CDR2: LGHNA and YNFKEQ. This CDR3 region has 17 residues. The V end was cut by 2 bases, the J end by 3 bases, with 19 bases between. The CDR3 loop is CASSQRGGSDWYTEAFF. For the CDR3, the DNA is TGTGCCAGCAGCCAACGTGGAGGGTCGGATTGGTACACTGAAGCTTTCTTT.

This chain connects TRBV28 to TRBJ2-6; no firm D call. CDR1 and CDR2 from the germline V gene are MDHEN and SYDVKM. The CDR3 is 15 residues long. Trimming took off 0 bases at V and 4 bases at J, with 7 bases between the two ends. This chain's CDR3 is CASSLWAQGANVLTF. CDR3 DNA: TGTGCCAGCAGTTTATGGGCCCAGGGGGCCAACGTCCTGACTTTC.